What follows is one TCR beta chain and its context. Antigen unknown. Germline lookup yields CDR1 SGHTA and CDR2 FQGNSA. The CDR3 covers 14 residues. V was trimmed by 6 bases and J by 7 bases, leaving 19 bases between them. The data stem from a study of T cells after yellow fever vaccination. TCRdb independently ran MiXCR on the 5' RACE reads; one entry per CDR3 protein. The sample consists of some 670,000 distinct CDR3 sequences, approximately 13% of them appearing once. Overall study results and limits: Faster peaking, at day 5 versus 15, marked a secondary response that was weaker.

The rearrangement joins TRBV7-2 to TRBJ2-7; weak D call: TRBD2 (6 bases). The source of this sequence is a man aged 25 to 40 who received the YFV17D yellow fever vaccine. The sample here was PBMCs, taken on the day of the yellow fever booster vaccination. The CDR3 DNA follows: TGTGCCAGCAGGAGTTCGCAGACCCGGGGGGAGCAGTACTTC. Amino acid sequence: CASRSSQTRGEQYF.